What follows are 14 T cell receptor beta chains derived from one specimen sequenced in a study of blood T cell repertoires in COVID-19. The repertoire was sequenced with immunoSEQ multiplex PCR; TCRdb's copy has only in-frame clones and lacks some. Of under 250,000 clones in the sample, over 70% were seen once. Material: PBMCs or T cells enriched from blood (not recorded which). These TCRs come from a young woman who had been exposed to COVID-19.

The gene calls are TRBV2 and TRBJ2-7; 8 bases fit TRBD1. V shed 6 bases and J 2 bases; nucleotides not matched to a gene: 3. The CDR3 is made up of 13 amino acids. Germline assignment: CDR1 SNHLY and CDR2 FYNNEI. CDR3 protein: CASSGQGTYEQYF. CDR3 sequence (DNA): TGTGCCAGCAGCGGACAGGGAACCTACGAGCAGTACTTC.

The rearrangement links TRBV7-9 to TRBJ1-2, with 8 bases matching TRBD1. CDR3 length: 14 residues. V shed 1 base and J 6 bases; nucleotides not matched to a gene: 4. The V gene's germline CDR1 is SEHNR and CDR2 FQNEAQ (reference sequence). In nucleotides, the CDR3 is TGTGCCAGCAGCTTAGGGACAGGGACTCATGGCTACACCTTC. Translating gives CASSLGTGTHGYTF.

The chain joins TRBV28 to TRBJ2-7; 9 bases fit TRBD2. This CDR3 has 17 residues. The trim removed 5 bases at V and 0 bases at J, leaving 11 bases unmatched. Germline CDR1 is MDHEN and CDR2 is SYDVKM. The CDR3 region has the DNA TGTGCCAGCAGTCAACCGAGAGCGGGAGGCCTCTCCTACGAGCAGTACTTC. This codes for CASSQPRAGGLSYEQYF.

The rearrangement links TRBV5-1 to TRBJ1-2; maybe TRBD1 (6 bases). Trimming stripped 4 bases from V and 4 bases from J, with 14 bases between. The CDR3 length is 14 residues. The germline CDR1 and CDR2 sequences are SGHRS and YFSETQ. The CDR3 region has the DNA TGCGCCAGCAGCCATCTCCAGGGGACCTATGGCTACACCTTC. Translating gives CASSHLQGTYGYTF.

The rearrangement uses TRBV7-9 and TRBJ2-7; the D gene is possibly TRBD1 (6 bases). V lost 4 bases and J lost 5, with 27 bases in between. The CDR3 covers 18 residues. Germline V lookup: CDR1 SEHNR, CDR2 FQNEAQ (reference sequence). The CDR3: CASSWELPGQLFGNEQYF. Written as DNA, the CDR3 is TGTGCCAGCAGCTGGGAATTACCGGGACAATTGTTTGGGAACGAGCAGTACTTC.

This sequence joins TRBV27 and TRBJ2-1; possible D gene TRBD2, 7 bases. The V gene lost 6 bases and the J gene lost 1 base, with 10 bases spanning the gap. CDR3 size: 14 residues. CDR1 is MNHEY and CDR2 is SMNVEV in the germline V gene (reference sequence). The CDR3, as DNA: TGTGCCAGCAGGAGCGGGACATCCTACAATGAGCAGTTCTTC. Encoded protein: CASRSGTSYNEQFF.

The chain recombines TRBV12-3 or TRBV12-4 with TRBJ1-1, with D unresolved. This CDR3 has 13 amino acids. Between the trimmed V and J ends, which lost 2 bases and 1 base, there was a span of 5 bases. CDR3 bases: TGTGCCAGCAGTTTAATACAGAACACTGAAGCTTTCTTT. This sequence encodes CASSLIQNTEAFF.

The chain is built from TRBV10-1 and TRBJ1-6, with 8 bases matching TRBD1. In germline, CDR1 is WNHNN, CDR2 SYGVQD (reference sequence). V shed 2 bases, J shed 6 bases, and the junction held 3 bases outside the gene matches. This CDR3 is built from 15 residues. CDR3 coding DNA: TGCGCCAGCAGTGAGGGGGACAGGATTAATTCACCCCTCCACTTT. Its translation: CASSEGDRINSPLHF.

The chain carries TRBV18 and TRBJ2-4; D is uncertain. The CDR3 sequence is 13 residues long. V was clipped by 2 bases and J by 6 bases, with 8 bases between them. Germline values: CDR1 KGHSH, CDR2 LQKENI. Written as DNA, the CDR3 is TGTGCCAGCTCACCAGTCTCGAGAAACATTCAGTACTTC. This gives the protein CASSPVSRNIQYF.

In DNA form, the CDR3 reads TGCGCCAGCAGCCCAACCACGGTAGGGGGCGCGGACGAGCAGTACTTC. Translated, it gives CASSPTTVGGADEQYF. The chain uses TRBV4-1 and TRBJ2-7; 7 bases line up with TRBD1. Germline CDR1 and CDR2: MGHRA and YSYEKL. Trimming removed 4 bases from V and 5 bases from J; junction bases left unmatched: 14. The CDR3 totals 16 residues.

The CDR3 here is CASSLEGQATQPQHF. CDR3 DNA: TGTGCCAGCAGTTTAGAGGGACAGGCAACCCAGCCCCAGCATTTT. The chain joins TRBV27 to TRBJ1-5; 8 nucleotides agree with TRBD1. The CDR3 is 15 amino acids. The junction had 7 bases not matched to a gene; V was cut back by 2 bases and J by 7 bases. Per the germline V gene, CDR1 is MNHEY and CDR2 is SMNVEV (reference sequence).

The chain uses TRBV7-2 and TRBJ2-7; perhaps TRBD2 as D (5 bases). V lost 5 bases, J lost 5 bases, and 16 bases lay in between. Germline V gene lookup returns CDR1 SGHTA and CDR2 FQGNSA. This CDR3 is built from 14 residues. The CDR3 spells CASSRPSSFHEQYF. The CDR3 DNA reads TGTGCCAGCAGCAGACCTTCTAGCTTCCACGAGCAGTACTTC.

The chain has TRBV12-5 and TRBJ1-1; tentative D call: TRBD1 (6 bases). V shed 0 bases and J shed 6 bases, with 11 bases lying between them. Germline values: CDR1 LGHNT, CDR2 FRNRAP. The CDR3 spans 14 residues. The CDR3 sequence is CASGLVGGAAEAFF. The DNA for the CDR3 is TGTGCTAGTGGTTTGGTAGGGGGGGCCGCTGAAGCTTTCTTT. Together with reference TRBV12-5 and TRBJ1-1, the CDR3 gives the full variable domain: DARVTQTPRHKVTEMGQEVTMRCQPILGHNTVFWYRQTMMQGLELLAYFRNRAPLDDSGMPKDRFSAEMPDATLATLKIQPSEPRDSAVYFCASGLVGGAAEAFFGQGTRLTVV.

V usage is TRBV2 and J usage is TRBJ2-7, with TRBD1 identical over 10 bases. This CDR3 has 15 amino acids. Trimming at V came to 4 bases and at J to 4 bases, leaving 7 bases not matched to a gene. CDR1 is SNHLY and CDR2 is FYNNEI in the germline V gene. The CDR3 coding sequence is TGTGCCAGCAGTGGTCCGACAGGGGGCGCTTACGAGCAGTACTTC. Protein product: CASSGPTGGAYEQYF. The variable domain in full, completed from reference TRBV2 and TRBJ2-7, reads EPEVTQTPSHQVTQMGQEVILRCVPISNHLYFYWYRQILGQKVEFLVSFYNNEISEKSEIFDDQFSVERPDGSNFTLKIRSTKLEDSAMYFCASSGPTGGAYEQYFGPGTRLTVT.